One and the same sample provided the 18 T cell receptor beta chains below, sequenced in a study of shared clonotypes between healthy human individuals. The naive CD8 subset, CD45RO-negative cells positively selected for CCR7, excluded terminally differentiated effector memory CD45RA+ cells. The assay was immunoSEQ multiplex PCR, and TCRdb's table has in-frame clones only and misses some. The sample has 2 million or so clones, approximately 94% seen once; the top ten hold about 1.1%. The sequenced material came from naive CD8+ T cells sorted from blood. The receptors shown here come from a young man in good health.

This chain joins TRBV6-5 and TRBJ2-2; 7 bases agree with TRBD1. There are 16 residues in the CDR3. Per germline, CDR1 MNHEY and CDR2 SVGAGI. V lost 0 bases to trimming and J lost 4 bases; unmatched junction nucleotides: 5. The CDR3 nucleotides are TGTGCCAGCAGTTACTCGGGACCAGGGGGCACCGGGGAGCTGTTTTTT. Amino acid sequence: CASSYSGPGGTGELFF.

The CDR3 coding sequence is TGTGCCATCAGAAATTCAAAAGGGACTATACAAGAGACCCAGTACTTC. It yields the protein CAIRNSKGTIQETQYF. This chain joins TRBV10-3 and TRBJ2-5; 7 bases map to TRBD2. V lost 6 bases to trimming and J lost 2 bases; unmatched junction nucleotides: 12. Germline CDR1 reads ENHRY; CDR2 reads SYGVKD. The CDR3 is made up of 16 amino acids.

The rearrangement uses TRBV27 and TRBJ2-1; weak D call: TRBD1 (6 bases). V was shortened by 3 bases and J by 5 bases, with 17 bases between the two germline ends. The CDR3 covers 16 residues. In germline, CDR1 is MNHEY, CDR2 SMNVEV (reference sequence). The CDR3 is CASSFSAGEINNEQFF. CDR3 in DNA: TGTGCCAGCAGTTTTTCCGCAGGGGAGATAAACAATGAGCAGTTCTTC.

This chain uses TRBV5-5 with TRBJ1-1; no clear D gene. V was shortened by 0 bases and J by 5 bases, with 11 bases between the two germline ends. Germline loops: CDR1 SGHKS, CDR2 YYEKEE (reference sequence). The CDR3 length is 14 residues. CDR3 region: CASSLVRWGTEAFF. The DNA of the CDR3 is TGTGCCAGCAGCTTGGTTCGGTGGGGAACTGAAGCTTTCTTT.

V usage is TRBV25-1 and J usage is TRBJ1-1; no firm D call. CDR3 length: 16 residues. The V gene lost 3 bases and the J gene lost 4 bases, with 18 bases spanning the gap. Germline V CDR1 and CDR2: MGHDK, SYGVNS. Here the CDR3 DNA reads TGTGCCAGCAGTGACCCCCTCGGGCGGGGAGGCACTGAAGCTTTCTTT. This codes for CASSDPLGRGGTEAFF.

The chain combines TRBV4-1 with TRBJ2-7; possible D gene TRBD1, 6 bases. Per germline, CDR1 MGHRA and CDR2 YSYEKL. V lost 3 bases to trimming and J lost 3 bases, with 15 bases between them. This CDR3 contains 15 residues. The CDR3 is CASSQVQGSGYEQYF. The CDR3, as DNA: TGCGCCAGCAGCCAGGTACAGGGTTCGGGCTACGAGCAGTACTTC.

Note on this clone: The same CDR3 is also encoded by other DNA sequences in this sample. The rearrangement links TRBV6-1 to TRBJ2-1, with TRBD2 matching 9 bases. CDR3 length: 15 residues. Germline V lookup: CDR1 MNHNS, CDR2 SASEGT. Unmatched junction bases numbered 4, after V lost 3 bases and J lost 4 bases. The CDR3 nucleotides are TGTGCCAGCAGTGAGCCGACTAGCGGTTACAATGAGCAGTTCTTC. As protein: CASSEPTSGYNEQFF.

The chain links TRBV14 to TRBJ2-1; tentative D call: TRBD2 (6 bases). Trimming took 4 bases from V and 10 from J, leaving 20 bases between them. Per germline, CDR1 SGHDN and CDR2 FVKESK. The CDR3 has 15 residues. CDR3 in amino acids: CASSPTGLDIREQFF. For the CDR3, the DNA is TGTGCCAGCAGCCCGACGGGACTTGATATACGGGAGCAGTTCTTC.

The rearrangement links TRBV30 to TRBJ2-1; the D gene is possibly TRBD2 (5 bases). The CDR3 loop spans 14 amino acids. Trimming pared 0 bases from V and 5 bases from J, leaving 11 bases between. CDR1 and CDR2 from the germline V gene are GTSNPN and SVGIG (reference sequence). The CDR3 region is CAWSVDYGNNEQFF. The CDR3 DNA follows: TGTGCCTGGAGTGTAGACTACGGGAACAATGAGCAGTTCTTC.

The chain links TRBV13 to TRBJ1-6, with unresolved D. In germline, CDR1 is PRHDT, CDR2 FYEKMQ (reference sequence). This CDR3 contains 14 residues. Trimming removed 3 bases from V and 9 bases from J, with 12 bases in between. CDR3 residues: CASSFGLAVSPLHF. The CDR3 bases are TGTGCCAGCAGCTTTGGACTGGCGGTTTCACCCCTCCACTTT.

The chain has TRBV27 and TRBJ1-1; a weak D match, TRBD1 (6 bases). The CDR3 runs to 13 residues. Trimming left V 6 bases short and J 6 bases short, with 14 bases between. Germline CDR1 and CDR2: MNHEY and SMNVEV (reference sequence). As DNA, the CDR3 is TGTGCCAGCAGACCTTTAGGGGGGCCTGAAGCTTTCTTT. Protein: CASRPLGGPEAFF.

Remarks on this clone: The sample contains more than one DNA sequence encoding this CDR3. The chain recombines TRBV10-1 with TRBJ2-7; 9 bases are shared with TRBD1. Trimming took 2 bases from V and 2 from J; bases not matched to a gene: 1. This CDR3 comprises 14 residues. The V gene's germline CDR1 is WNHNN and CDR2 SYGVQD (reference sequence). CDR3 protein: CASSEGQGTYEQYF. The CDR3, as DNA: TGCGCCAGCAGTGAGGGACAGGGGACCTACGAGCAGTACTTC.

Note on this clone: The same CDR3 also results from other DNA sequences found in this sample. The CDR3 DNA sequence: TGTGCCAGCACAAGCTCCTACGAGCAGTACTTC. Protein sequence: CASTSSYEQYF. This chain joins TRBV2 and TRBJ2-7; no clear D. CDR1 and CDR2 (germline): SNHLY, FYNNEI. The CDR3 sequence is 11 residues long. Trimming left V 7 bases short and J 0 bases short, with 4 bases between.

The chain has TRBV29-1 and TRBJ2-1; 11 bases map to TRBD2. CDR3 length: 14 amino acids. J was trimmed by 5 bases and V by 8 bases; bases with no gene match: 8. Germline CDR1 SQVTM, CDR2 ANQGSEA. The CDR3 reads CSSELAGVNNEQFF. CDR3 coding DNA: TGCAGCTCAGAACTAGCGGGAGTTAACAATGAGCAGTTCTTC.

This chain connects TRBV7-6 to TRBJ2-7; D might be TRBD1 (7 bases). The CDR3 runs 15 residues. Germline CDR1 reads SGHVS; CDR2 reads FNYEAQ. V lost 5 bases to trimming and J lost 3 bases, with 17 bases between them. CDR3 region: CASSPEAGQFYEQYF. CDR3 in DNA: TGTGCCAGCAGCCCGGAGGCGGGACAGTTCTACGAGCAGTACTTC.

The chain links TRBV11-2 to TRBJ1-1; D uncertain. V lost 8 bases and J 0 bases, leaving 7 bases between the germline ends. This CDR3 has 12 residues. Germline lookup yields CDR1 SGHAT and CDR2 FQNNGV. CDR3 in DNA: TGTGCCAGCCCTAGGATGAACACTGAAGCTTTCTTT. Amino acids: CASPRMNTEAFF.

As for this clone: The same CDR3 can be traced to other DNA sequences in this sample. The chain employs TRBV14 and TRBJ1-2, with TRBD1 matching over 7 bases. Germline V gene lookup returns CDR1 SGHDN and CDR2 FVKESK. Trimming removed 4 bases from V and 4 bases from J; junction bases left unmatched: 6. CDR3 length: 14 residues. The DNA for the CDR3 is TGTGCCAGCAGCCCTGTACAGGGGCCCTATGGCTACACCTTC. Translated, it gives CASSPVQGPYGYTF.

The chain employs TRBV7-8 and TRBJ2-1; D may be TRBD1 (5 bases). The CDR3 loop spans 14 amino acids. Germline lookup yields CDR1 SGHVS and CDR2 FQNEAQ. V lost 5 bases and J lost 3, with 11 bases in between. CDR3: CASSPDSYYNEQFF. DNA of the CDR3: TGTGCCAGCAGCCCAGACAGTTACTACAATGAGCAGTTCTTC.